This passage covers 21 T cell receptor beta chains from one sample sequenced in a study of Graves' ophthalmopathy and Graves' hyperthyroidism (dated by TCRdb to 2016 to 2018). Instrument used: Illumina HiSeq 2000. For repertoire sequencing, TCR beta CDR3 regions were amplified from RNA transcripts. A first-round RT-PCR used HTBI primers with the Qiagen OneStep RT-PCR kit, followed by a second-round multiplex PCR, size selection and purification. In TCRdb, the public reads were trimmed at Q25 with fastp and aligned with MiXCR, with productive beta chains retained. Rows are unified per CDR3 protein, each entry keeping the most common DNA and genes. The sample table holds a few hundred thousand distinct CDR3 sequences, of which about 17% were seen once. 2.4% of the sample rests with the top ten. The sample comprised peripheral blood. The receptors here all came from an adult woman with stable Graves' hyperthyroidism.

The rearrangement links TRBV28 to TRBJ2-7; 15 bases align to TRBD2. Germline CDR1 and CDR2: MDHEN and SYDVKM. V lost 5 bases to trimming and J lost 4 bases; unmatched junction nucleotides: 3. The CDR3 consists of 15 residues. The CDR3 sequence is CASSGTSGGLYEQYF. The CDR3 region has the DNA TGTGCCAGCAGTGGGACTAGCGGGGGGTTGTACGAGCAGTACTTC.

This chain links TRBV19 with TRBJ2-7, with 9 positions matching TRBD1. Matching the DNA end better, TRBJ2-1 makes the J call doubtful. Per germline, CDR1 LNHDA and CDR2 SQIVND (reference sequence). The CDR3 is 16 residues long. CDR3: CASSRGGTGNYNEQFF. The CDR3 coding sequence is TGTGCCAGTAGCCGCGGAGGGACAGGGAATTACAATGAGCAGTTCTTC.

In its sample, this clonotype was seen many times. V usage is TRBV7-9 and J usage is TRBJ2-5; D possibly uses TRBD1 or TRBD2 (5 bases each). This CDR3 contains 16 residues. Trimming removed 2 bases from V and 5 bases from J, with 18 bases in between. Looked up from germline, CDR1 is SEHNR and CDR2 is FQNEAQ (reference sequence). This CDR3 is CASSLPISGTIETQYF. CDR3 sequence (DNA): TGTGCCAGCAGCTTACCAATCTCCGGGACGATTGAGACCCAGTACTTC.

A note on this clonotype: One end of the junction is discordant with germline, which a read error may explain. The rearrangement links TRBV28 to TRBJ2-7; D call uncertain. The CDR3 is 13 residues long. CDR1 and CDR2 from the germline V gene are MDHEN and SYDVKM. The CDR3 DNA follows: TGTGCAAGCAGGTCCGGTAGGATCAACGAGCAGTACTTC. Protein product: CASRSGRINEQYF.

This clonotype came up many times. The chain carries TRBV20-1 and TRBJ1-1; TRBD1 might be the D (5 bases). V lost 2 bases to trimming and J lost 1 base, with 8 bases between them. Germline V CDR1 and CDR2: DFQATT, SNEGSKA (reference sequence). This CDR3 spans 13 amino acids. CDR3 sequence reads: CSARMGPNTEAFF. CDR3 nucleotide sequence: TGCAGTGCTAGAATGGGGCCGAACACTGAAGCTTTCTTT.

About this clonotype itself: As the CDR3 is not closed by the conserved phenylalanine or tryptophan, this likely results from a read error. The limits of the CDR3 on the DNA are not certain, so only TCRdb's listed CDR3 is given. The chain recombines TRBV28 with TRBJ2-2; the table's D gene call, TRBD1, was not cross checked with the DNA. The CDR3 is 15 residues long, ends included. Germline V gene data show CDR1 as MDHEN and CDR2 as SYDVKM. CDR3 in amino acids: CASSLGTGADGELCV.

This clonotype has ten or more counts. The rearrangement links TRBV11-2 to TRBJ2-3; D not certain. The CDR3 totals 16 residues. CDR1 is SGHAT, CDR2 FQNNGV, per germline. Trimming stripped 0 bases from V and 4 bases from J, with 14 bases between. Here the CDR3 DNA reads TGTGCCAGCAGCTTAGATTGGCTCTCCCTCCCAGATACGCAGTATTTT. Translating it yields CASSLDWLSLPDTQYF.

This clonotype was recorded many times. V usage is TRBV19 and J usage is TRBJ2-2; D might be TRBD1 or TRBD2, each matching 7 bases. Germline V gene sequence: CDR1 LNHDA, CDR2 SQIVND (reference sequence). The length of the CDR3 is 15 residues. Trimming left V 3 bases short and J 6 bases short, with 14 bases between. The CDR3 reads CASSMQGGLAGELFF. In DNA form, the CDR3 reads TGTGCCAGTAGTATGCAGGGGGGGTTAGCCGGGGAGCTGTTTTTT.

There are a few counts of this clonotype. This could be a read error, since a much larger clone is one nucleotide away. The CDR3 does not end in the conserved phenylalanine or tryptophan, so this is likely a read error. This rearrangement joins TRBV29-1 to TRBJ1-1; possibly TRBD1 for D (6 bases). The CDR3 contains 16 residues. The V and J ends lost 0 bases and 3 bases respectively, with 17 bases between them. Germline V CDR1 and CDR2: SQVTM, ANQGSEA. Here the CDR3 DNA reads TGCAGCGTTGAAGATAGGGGGGCCGGAGGATACACTGAAGCTTTCCTT. This sequence encodes CSVEDRGAGGYTEAFL.

This clonotype was seen repeatedly, ten times or more. This rearrangement joins TRBV3-1 to TRBJ2-4; D might be TRBD2 (5 bases). V was cut by 3 bases and J by 0 bases, with 12 bases left in between. This CDR3 has 16 amino acids. The germline CDR1 and CDR2 sequences are LGHDT and YNNKEL (reference sequence). CDR3 amino acids: CASSHEGSLAKNIQYF. CDR3 sequence (DNA): TGTGCCAGCAGCCACGAGGGAAGCTTAGCCAAAAACATTCAGTACTTC. Using reference TRBV3-1 and TRBJ2-4 for the parts outside the CDR3, the full variable domain is DTAVSQTPKYLVTQMGNDKSIKCEQNLGHDTMYWYKQDSKKFLKIMFSYNNKELIINETVPNRFSPKSPDKAHLNLHINSLELGDSAVYFCASSHEGSLAKNIQYFGAGTRLSVL.

This clonotype was counted many times. This rearrangement joins TRBV28 to TRBJ1-5, with D possibly TRBD1 on 5 matching bases. Germline V CDR1 and CDR2: MDHEN, SYDVKM. CDR3 size: 14 residues. With 3 bases removed from V and 3 bases from J, the gap between germline ends came to 9 bases. Written as DNA, the CDR3 is TGTGCCAGCAGTTTTGTACAGGCCAATCAGCCCCAGCATTTT. Encoded protein: CASSFVQANQPQHF.

This clonotype showed up many times. V and J are TRBV5-1 and TRBJ2-7, with 7 bases aligning to TRBD1. CDR1 SGHRS and CDR2 YFSETQ come from the germline V gene. This CDR3 is built from 18 residues. V shed 0 bases, J shed 2 bases, and the junction held 14 bases outside the gene matches. The CDR3 reads CASSLGPQDRDTAYEQYF. As DNA, the CDR3 is TGCGCCAGCAGCTTGGGACCCCAAGACAGGGACACAGCCTACGAGCAGTACTTC.

Many counts were recorded for this clonotype. The rearrangement uses TRBV13 and TRBJ2-7; D not certain. The V and J ends lost 1 base and 13 bases respectively, with 14 bases between them. Germline values: CDR1 PRHDT, CDR2 FYEKMQ (reference sequence). The CDR3 extends over 12 amino acids. The CDR3 spells CASSLVNGVFYF. The CDR3 DNA reads TGTGCCAGCAGCTTAGTTAACGGAGTATTCTACTTC.

This clonotype has a count of ten or more. V usage is TRBV29-1 and J usage is TRBJ2-5; D unresolved. The CDR3 has 13 residues. In germline, CDR1 is SQVTM, CDR2 ANQGSEA. Trimming took off 4 bases at V and 2 bases at J, with 11 bases between the two ends. CDR3 nucleotides: TGCAGCGTTGTGAGAATACGACAAGAGACCCAGTACTTC. Protein: CSVVRIRQETQYF.

This clonotype came up many times. This chain joins TRBV19 and TRBJ2-7, with D hard to call. Trimming stripped 4 bases from V and 6 bases from J, with 19 bases between. The CDR3 sequence is 15 residues long. Germline assignment: CDR1 LNHDA and CDR2 SQIVND (reference sequence). CDR3 region: CASSTGYFTNVEQYF. The CDR3 nucleotides are TGTGCCAGTAGTACCGGGTACTTTACGAACGTCGAGCAGTACTTC.

The chain joins TRBV11-2 to TRBJ2-7; 8 nucleotides agree with TRBD1. This CDR3 has 15 residues. The germline V gene encodes CDR1 SGHAT and CDR2 FQNNGV. V lost 0 bases to trimming and J lost 7 bases; unmatched junction nucleotides: 8. In DNA, the CDR3 is TGTGCCAGCAGCTTAGACGGGCAGGGGGCGAGGGAGCAGTACTTC. Translated, it gives CASSLDGQGAREQYF.

There are many counts of this clonotype. The rearrangement joins TRBV6-2 or TRBV6-3 to TRBJ2-5, with unresolved D. Germline loops: CDR1 MNHEY, CDR2 SVGEGT. V was trimmed by 3 bases and J by 2 bases, leaving 7 bases between them. The CDR3 is 13 amino acids. The CDR3 region is CASSYSRQETQYF. As DNA, the CDR3 is TGTGCCAGCAGTTATAGTCGGCAAGAGACCCAGTACTTC.

The sample holds many counts of this clonotype. The chain links TRBV7-8 to TRBJ1-5, with D hard to call. Germline V CDR1 and CDR2: SGHVS, FQNEAQ. The V gene lost 1 base and the J gene lost 4 bases, with 8 bases spanning the gap. The CDR3 is 14 amino acids. The CDR3 nucleotides read TGTGCCAGCAGCTTAGTATTGGAGAATCAGCCCCAGCATTTT. Amino acids: CASSLVLENQPQHF.

In its sample, this clonotype was seen many times. The V and J genes are TRBV6-2 or TRBV6-3 and TRBJ2-7, with 8 bases lining up with TRBD1. CDR3 length: 13 residues. After removal of 2 bases from V and 6 bases from J, the junction contained 3 bases not matched to a gene. In germline, CDR1 is MNHEY, CDR2 SVGEGT. The CDR3 region is CASSYPDRGEQYF. CDR3 nucleotides: TGTGCCAGCAGTTACCCTGACAGGGGCGAGCAGTACTTC.

CDR3 nucleotide sequence: TGTGCCAGCAGTGAAGCGGGACAGGGGGCCTACGAGCAGTACTTC. Translating gives CASSEAGQGAYEQYF. The chain joins TRBV2 to TRBJ2-7, with 11 bases that match TRBD1. CDR3 length: 15 amino acids. V was clipped by 0 bases and J by 2 bases; unmatched bases: 0. The germline gives CDR1 SNHLY, CDR2 FYNNEI.

This clonotype was seen ten or more times. J is TRBJ2-5 and V is TRBV12-3 or TRBV12-4; 7 positions match TRBD2. This CDR3 spans 15 amino acids. V shed 6 bases and J 0 bases; nucleotides not matched to a gene: 7. CDR3 sequence: CASSPTSVYQETQYF. The CDR3 coding sequence is TGTGCCAGCAGCCCAACTAGCGTATACCAAGAGACCCAGTACTTC.